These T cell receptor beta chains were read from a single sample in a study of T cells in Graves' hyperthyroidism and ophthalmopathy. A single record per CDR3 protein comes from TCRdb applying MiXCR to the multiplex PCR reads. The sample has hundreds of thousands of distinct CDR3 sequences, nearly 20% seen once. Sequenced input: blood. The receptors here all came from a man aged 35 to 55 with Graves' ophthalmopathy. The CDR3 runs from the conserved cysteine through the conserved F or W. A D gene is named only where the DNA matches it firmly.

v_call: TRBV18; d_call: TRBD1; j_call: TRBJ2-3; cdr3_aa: CASSPRGGAARADTQYF
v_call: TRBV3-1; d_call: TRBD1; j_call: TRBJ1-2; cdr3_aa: CATSQAGGVGGYTF
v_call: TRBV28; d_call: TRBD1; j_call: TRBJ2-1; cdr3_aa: CASSPWGQGDNEQFF
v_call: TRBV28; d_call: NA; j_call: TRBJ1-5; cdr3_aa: CASSLVRANQPQHF
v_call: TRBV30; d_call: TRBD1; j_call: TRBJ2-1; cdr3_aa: CAWGDRDPYNEQFF
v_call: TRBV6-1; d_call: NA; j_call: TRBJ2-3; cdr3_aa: CASSERAGGRSVGTQYF
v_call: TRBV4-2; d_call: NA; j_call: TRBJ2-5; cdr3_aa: CASSQERTSTQYF
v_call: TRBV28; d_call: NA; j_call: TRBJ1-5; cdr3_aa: CASSLLQAGQPQHF
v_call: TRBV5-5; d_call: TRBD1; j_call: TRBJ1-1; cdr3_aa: CASSSSSGWAGGTEAFF
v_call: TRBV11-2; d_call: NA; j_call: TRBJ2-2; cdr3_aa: CASSLDVNTGELFF
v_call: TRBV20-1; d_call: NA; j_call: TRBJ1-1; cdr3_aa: CSARQTNTEAFF
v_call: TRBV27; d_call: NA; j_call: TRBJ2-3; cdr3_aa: CASSLLDTGTDTQYF
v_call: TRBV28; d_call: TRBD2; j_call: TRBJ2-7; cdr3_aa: CASTRLAGYPNYEQYF
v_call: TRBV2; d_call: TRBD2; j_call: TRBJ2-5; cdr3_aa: CASSEDLAGILRETQYF
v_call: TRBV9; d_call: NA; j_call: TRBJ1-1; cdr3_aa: CASSVSGPNTEAFF
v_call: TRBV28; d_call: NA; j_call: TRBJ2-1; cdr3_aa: CASTSRGVGGYNEQFF
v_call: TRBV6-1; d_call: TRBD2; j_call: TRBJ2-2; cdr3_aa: CASSMKGLLNTGELFF
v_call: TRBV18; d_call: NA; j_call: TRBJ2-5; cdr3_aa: CASSPRGHSPGTQYF
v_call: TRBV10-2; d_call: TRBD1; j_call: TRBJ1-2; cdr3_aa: CASSEPTGGYGYTF
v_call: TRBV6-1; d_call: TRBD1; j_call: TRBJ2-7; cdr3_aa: CASSHRGSSYEQYF
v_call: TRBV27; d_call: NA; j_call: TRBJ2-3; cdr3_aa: CASSFSTWTDTQYF
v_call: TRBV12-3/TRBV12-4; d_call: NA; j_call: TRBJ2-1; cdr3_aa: CASRPLAPYNEQFF
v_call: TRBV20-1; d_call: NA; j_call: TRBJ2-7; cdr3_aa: CSARFPGQISYEQYF
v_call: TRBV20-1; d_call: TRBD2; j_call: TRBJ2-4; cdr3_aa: CSARGLAGLAKNIQYF
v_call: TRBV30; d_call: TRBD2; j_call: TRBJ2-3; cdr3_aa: CAWSGTSGSRIDTQYF
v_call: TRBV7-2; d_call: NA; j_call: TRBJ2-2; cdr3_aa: CASSSLAPGELFF
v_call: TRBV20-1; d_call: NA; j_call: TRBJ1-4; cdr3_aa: CSARGSDEKLFF
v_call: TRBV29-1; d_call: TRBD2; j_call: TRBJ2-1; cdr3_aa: CSPRGTSGGNHYNEQFF
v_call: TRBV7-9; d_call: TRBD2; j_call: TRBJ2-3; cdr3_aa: CASSPGTSGGADTQYF
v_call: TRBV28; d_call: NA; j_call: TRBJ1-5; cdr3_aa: CASSSQIDSNQPQHF
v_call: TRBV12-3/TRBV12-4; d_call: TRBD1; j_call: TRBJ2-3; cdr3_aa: CASSGGQVPDTQYF
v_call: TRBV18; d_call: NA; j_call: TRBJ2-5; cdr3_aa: CASGKVLETQYF
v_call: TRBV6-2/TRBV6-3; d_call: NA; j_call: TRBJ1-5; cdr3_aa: CASSSFNQPQHF
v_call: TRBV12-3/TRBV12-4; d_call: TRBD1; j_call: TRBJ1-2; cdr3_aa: CASSFGQGVGYGYTF
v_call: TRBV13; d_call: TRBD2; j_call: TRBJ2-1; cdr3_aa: CASSHQAGGSRNEQFF
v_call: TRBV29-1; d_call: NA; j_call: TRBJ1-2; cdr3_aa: CSAGQNYGYTF
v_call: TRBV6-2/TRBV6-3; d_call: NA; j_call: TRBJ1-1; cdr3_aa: CASSYGGRRTEAFF
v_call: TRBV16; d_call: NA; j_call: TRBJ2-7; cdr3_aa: CASSQSLGVYEQYF
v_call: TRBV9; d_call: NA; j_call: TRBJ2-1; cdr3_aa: CASSPRLSEQFF
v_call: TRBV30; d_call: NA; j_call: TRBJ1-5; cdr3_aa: CAWSPEQDLGNQPQHF
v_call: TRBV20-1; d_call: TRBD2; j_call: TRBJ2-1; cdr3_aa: CSARPGASGRRPNEQFF
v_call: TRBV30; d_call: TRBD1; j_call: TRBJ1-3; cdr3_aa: CAWSGGQGPRNTIYF
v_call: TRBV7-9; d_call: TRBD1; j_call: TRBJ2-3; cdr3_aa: CASSSPDGQDQDTQYF
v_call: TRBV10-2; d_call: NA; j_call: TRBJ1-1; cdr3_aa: CASSEFSGRGTEAFF
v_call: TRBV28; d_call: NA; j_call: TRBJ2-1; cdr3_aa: CASSLGGEVSQFF
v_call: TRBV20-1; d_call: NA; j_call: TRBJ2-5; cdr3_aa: CSARAPPAIAELRQETQYF
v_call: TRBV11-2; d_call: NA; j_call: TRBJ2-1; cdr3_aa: CASSSYPLNWTYNEQFF
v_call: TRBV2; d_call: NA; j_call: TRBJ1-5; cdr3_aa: CASSEQLSNQPQHF
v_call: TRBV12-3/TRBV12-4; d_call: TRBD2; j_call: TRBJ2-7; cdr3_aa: CASRFSGGLMDEQYF
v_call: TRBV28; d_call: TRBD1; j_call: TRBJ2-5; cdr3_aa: CASRRDREMETQYF
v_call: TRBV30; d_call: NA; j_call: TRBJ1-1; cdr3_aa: CAWINPGLRTEAFF
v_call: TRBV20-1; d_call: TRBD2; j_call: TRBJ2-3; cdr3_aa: CSADSPGLGWGTDTQYF
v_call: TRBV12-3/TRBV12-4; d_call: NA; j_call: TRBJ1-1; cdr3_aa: CASRPQQKEGSNTEAFF
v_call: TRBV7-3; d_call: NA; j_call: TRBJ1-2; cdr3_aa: CASSSFGGYGYTF
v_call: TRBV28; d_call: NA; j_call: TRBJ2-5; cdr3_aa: CASSTLRAQYF
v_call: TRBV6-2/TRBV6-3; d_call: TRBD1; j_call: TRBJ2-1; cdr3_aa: CASRYHSTGRSYNEQFF